A single sample is the source of the 31 T cell receptor beta chains below, sequenced in a study of spatial heterogeneity in lung cancer. Study-level points and caveats: For expanded intratumoral alpha and beta TCRs, counts tracked tumor mutation counts.

Documented time point: sample taken at primary tumor resection. These TCRs' antigens remain unknown. TCRdb reprocessed the 5' RACE reads via MiXCR and lists one record per CDR3 protein. The top ten clones hold 8% to 10% of a sample with about 4,200 distinct CDR3 sequences, 7.5% to 9.5% of them seen once. This sample comprised lung tumor tissue, obtained at surgery. The source of these receptors is a male donor with early-stage non-small cell lung cancer.

This clonotype ranks as medium-sized (0.01 to 0.1%). The chain's CDR3 is CASSSSATGETQYF. The CDR3 DNA reads as TGTGCCAGCAGTAGCTCCGCGACAGGGGAGACCCAGTACTTC. The genes are TRBV28 and TRBJ2-5, with 7 bases that match TRBD1. V lost 5 bases, J lost 5 bases, and 8 bases stayed unmatched. The germline V gene has CDR1 MDHEN and CDR2 SYDVKM. This CDR3 has 14 amino acids. Variable domain in full (rest from reference TRBV28 and TRBJ2-5): DVKVTQSSRYLVKRTGEKVFLECVQDMDHENMFWYRQDPGLGLRLIYFSYDVKMKEKGDIPEGYSVSREKKERFSLILESASTNQTSMYLCASSSSATGETQYFGPGTRLLVL.

This clonotype was found many times. J is TRBJ2-5 and V is TRBV5-1, with TRBD2 matching over 10 bases. Germline lookup yields CDR1 SGHRS and CDR2 YFSETQ. This CDR3 spans 18 amino acids. The ends lost 0 bases at V and 1 base at J; junction bases unmatched: 9. The CDR3 sequence is CASSLGYGTSAVQETQYF. Written as DNA, the CDR3 is TGCGCCAGCAGCTTGGGGTACGGGACTAGCGCCGTCCAAGAGACCCAGTACTTC.

This clonotype is medium-sized in the sample. The rearrangement uses TRBV14 and TRBJ2-3; D possibly corresponds to TRBD2 (6 bases). Per germline, CDR1 SGHDN and CDR2 FVKESK. The germline V and J ends were trimmed by 4 bases and 0 bases, with 17 bases remaining between them. The CDR3 runs to 17 residues. The CDR3 region is CASSLSLGRESTDTQYF. The DNA of the CDR3 is TGTGCCAGCAGCCTCTCCCTGGGCCGGGAGAGCACAGATACGCAGTATTTT.

The chain links TRBV6-6 to TRBJ1-2, with 7 bases identical to TRBD1. J lost 0 bases, V lost 9 bases, and 4 bases had no gene match. From germline, CDR1 is MNHNY and CDR2 SVGAGI (reference sequence). This CDR3 region has 13 residues. CDR3 loop: CASKQGANYGYTF. CDR3 nucleotide sequence: TGTGCCAGTAAGCAGGGGGCTAACTATGGCTACACCTTC.

The chain recombines TRBV29-1 with TRBJ1-1, with a possible D match to TRBD1 (6 bases). The germline V gene encodes CDR1 SQVTM and CDR2 ANQGSEA. V lost 7 bases and J 1 base, leaving 16 bases between the germline ends. The CDR3 loop spans 14 amino acids. The CDR3 nucleotides are TGCAGCGCCCGCAGAGGGGGGGGGAACACTGAAGCTTTCTTT. Translated: CSARRGGGNTEAFF.

At least ten counts were recorded for this clonotype. The chain has TRBV18 and TRBJ1-1; TRBD1 aligns across 9 bases. The germline gives CDR1 KGHSH, CDR2 LQKENI. Losses at the gene ends were 3 bases for V and 8 bases for J; bases not matched to a gene: 7. There are 14 residues in the CDR3. The CDR3 DNA follows: TGTGCCAGCTCACCTGGACAGGGGCGTGGGGAAGCTTTCTTT. Translation: CASSPGQGRGEAFF.

This clonotype was seen repeatedly, ten times or more. The J gene is TRBJ2-7, the V gene TRBV11-1; no definite D call. Germline CDR1 and CDR2: SGHAT and FQDESV (reference sequence). Trimming stripped 5 bases from V and 0 bases from J, with 14 bases between. The CDR3 sequence is 15 residues long. The CDR3: CASSPETRISYEQYF. Written as DNA, the CDR3 is TGTGCCAGCAGCCCTGAGACCAGGATCTCCTACGAGCAGTACTTC.

This clonotype was detected many times. The V gene is TRBV18, the J gene TRBJ1-6; TRBD1 aligns across 7 bases. CDR1 is KGHSH and CDR2 is LQKENI in the germline V gene. CDR3 size: 16 residues. V was pared by 1 base and J by 5 bases, with 5 bases of the junction left unmatched. CDR3 nucleotide sequence: TGTGCCAGCTCACCACGAGTAGGGGGCAATAATTCACCCCTCCACTTT. Translating it yields CASSPRVGGNNSPLHF. Complete variable domain (other parts from reference TRBV18 and TRBJ1-6): NAGVMQNPRHLVRRRGQEARLRCSPMKGHSHVYWYRQLPEEGLKFMVYLQKENIIDESGMPKERFSAEFPKEGPSILRIQQVVRGDSAAYFCASSPRVGGNNSPLHFGNGTRLTVT.

By sample share, this clonotype is medium-sized. V and J are TRBV10-2 and TRBJ2-2, with 13 bases fitting TRBD2. CDR3 length: 17 residues. Germline trimming cut 2 bases from V and 5 bases from J; bases unmatched to any gene: 5. Germline V gene lookup returns CDR1 WSHSY and CDR2 SAAADI. In DNA, the CDR3 is TGCGCCAGCAGTGAGGGACTAGCGGGAGTAGGAACCGGGGAGCTGTTTTTT. Translating it yields CASSEGLAGVGTGELFF.

This clonotype is judged medium-sized (0.01 to 0.1%). V usage is TRBV18 and J usage is TRBJ1-2, with D perhaps matching TRBD1 (6 bases). The CDR3 is made up of 13 amino acids. Germline CDR1 reads KGHSH; CDR2 reads LQKENI. V lost 3 bases to trimming and J lost 1 base, with 6 bases between them. The CDR3 bases are TGTGCCAGCTCACCGGACAGTAACTATGGCTACACCTTC. Encoded protein: CASSPDSNYGYTF.

In this sample, this clonotype is medium-sized. The V call is TRBV4-3, the J call TRBJ1-2, with 9 bases that match TRBD1. The ends lost 4 bases at V and 6 bases at J; junction bases unmatched: 12. The CDR3 is made up of 16 amino acids. Germline CDR1 reads LGHNA; CDR2 reads YSLEER. CDR3 bases: TGCGCCAGCAGCCCAGAAGGGCCACAGGGGGCGAATGGCTACACCTTC. It specifies CASSPEGPQGANGYTF.

This clonotype is judged medium-sized. V and J are TRBV3-1 and TRBJ1-1, with 7 bases matching TRBD1. After removal of 5 bases from V and 1 base from J, the junction contained 7 bases not matched to a gene. CDR3 size: 15 residues. From germline, CDR1 is LGHDT and CDR2 YNNKEL (reference sequence). The CDR3 is CASSSWDSQNTEAFF. The DNA of the CDR3 is TGTGCCAGCAGCTCTTGGGACAGCCAGAACACTGAAGCTTTCTTT.

This clonotype was detected many times. Because the CDR3 is missing its conserved closing phenylalanine or tryptophan, this is likely a read error. This chain's CDR3 is CASSLLASSYNEQFS. The CDR3 DNA sequence: TGTGCCAGCAGCTTACTAGCAAGCTCCTACAATGAGCAGTTCTCC. This chain joins TRBV7-8 and TRBJ2-1; possible D gene TRBD2, 5 bases. Trimming took off 2 bases at V and 0 bases at J, with 8 bases between the two ends. The length of the CDR3 is 15 residues. Germline V lookup: CDR1 SGHVS, CDR2 FQNEAQ.

In this sample, this clonotype is medium-sized (0.01 to 0.1%). This chain uses TRBV27 with TRBJ2-3, with a weak D call TRBD2 (6 bases). The CDR3 has 13 amino acids. CDR1 and CDR2 (germline): MNHEY, SMNVEV (reference sequence). V dropped 8 bases and J dropped 7 bases, with 16 bases sitting between them. CDR3 nucleotide sequence: TGTGCCAGCTCATTCCGGGGGTTCAATACGCAGTATTTT. Translated: CASSFRGFNTQYF.

The gene calls are TRBV20-1 and TRBJ2-1; D is unclear. Germline V gene data show CDR1 as DFQATT and CDR2 as SNEGSKA (reference sequence). The CDR3 length is 14 residues. V was clipped by 5 bases and J by 2 bases, with 13 bases between them. The CDR3 DNA sequence: TGCAGTGCTTCTAGGGTCCCCGCCTACAATGAGCAGTTCTTC. Translation gives CSASRVPAYNEQFF.

In its sample, this clonotype ranks as medium-sized. V is TRBV24-1 and J is TRBJ2-2; no reliable D call. Trimming took off 0 bases at V and 10 bases at J, with 8 bases between the two ends. The V gene's germline CDR1 is KGHDR and CDR2 SFDVKD. The CDR3 is 13 residues long. CDR3 sequence reads: CATSDLRSTELFF. CDR3 in DNA: TGTGCCACCAGTGATTTGCGGAGTACGGAGCTGTTTTTT.

This clonotype is deemed medium-sized. The chain combines TRBV24-1 with TRBJ2-1; D remains ambiguous. The CDR3 length is 11 residues. Germline CDR1 is KGHDR and CDR2 is SFDVKD. V dropped 6 bases and J dropped 8 bases, with 7 bases sitting between them. The CDR3 sequence is CATSYRDEQFF. The CDR3 DNA sequence: TGTGCCACCAGTTACAGAGATGAGCAGTTCTTC.

As for this clonotype: An end of the junction does not agree with germline; a read error may underlie this. The chain has TRBV2 and TRBJ2-1; 7 positions match TRBD2. Germline assignment: CDR1 SNHLY and CDR2 FYNNEI. The CDR3 consists of 12 residues. The CDR3 region is CVSSGDVAVQFF. CDR3 bases: TGTGTCAGCAGCGGGGACGTAGCTGTGCAGTTCTTC.

In this sample, this clonotype is medium-sized. V is TRBV20-1 and J is TRBJ1-6, with 9 bases matching TRBD1. This CDR3 is 15 amino acids long. With V trimmed by 1 base and J by 7 bases, 5 bases remained unmatched. The V gene's germline CDR1 is DFQATT and CDR2 SNEGSKA (reference sequence). The CDR3 here is CSARVLGQGNSPLHF. The CDR3 DNA follows: TGCAGTGCTAGAGTTTTAGGACAGGGGAATTCACCCCTCCACTTT.

By its share, this clonotype is medium-sized. The chain recombines TRBV5-1 with TRBJ2-7; TRBD1 aligns across 9 bases. V was pared by 4 bases and J by 5 bases, with 4 bases of the junction left unmatched. CDR1 and CDR2 (germline): SGHRS, YFSETQ. The CDR3 has 13 amino acids. The DNA for the CDR3 is TGCGCCAGCAGCCGCGGGACAGGGAACGAGCAGTACTTC. Amino acid sequence: CASSRGTGNEQYF.

The chain has TRBV2 and TRBJ2-7; no clear D. This CDR3 has 14 residues. CDR1 SNHLY and CDR2 FYNNEI come from the germline V gene. Trimming removed 1 base from V and 3 bases from J, with 10 bases in between. The chain's CDR3 is CASSEVGANYEQYF. CDR3 coding DNA: TGTGCCAGCAGTGAAGTCGGCGCCAACTACGAGCAGTACTTC.

Relative to its sample, this clonotype is medium-sized. J is TRBJ2-1 and V is TRBV2; D possibly matches TRBD1 or TRBD2 (5 bases each). The V and J ends lost 7 bases and 7 bases respectively, with 17 bases between them. The CDR3 totals 14 residues. The germline V gene has CDR1 SNHLY and CDR2 FYNNEI. CDR3 sequence (DNA): TGTGCCAGCACAGGGACCACTGAAGCGAATGAGCAGTTCTTC. It is translated as CASTGTTEANEQFF.

This clonotype has at least ten counts. One end of the junction is discordant with germline, which a read error may explain. The chain is built from TRBV30 and TRBJ2-1; 7 positions match TRBD1. Germline V gene data show CDR1 as GTSNPN and CDR2 as SVGIG (reference sequence). The CDR3 consists of 15 residues. This CDR3 reads CVWSGRQGSYNEQFF. The CDR3 region has the DNA TGTGTCTGGAGTGGAAGACAGGGTTCCTACAATGAGCAGTTCTTC.

The chain employs TRBV5-1 and TRBJ2-3; 7 bases are shared with TRBD2. CDR1 SGHRS and CDR2 YFSETQ come from the germline V gene. CDR3 size: 15 residues. Trimming cost V 3 bases and J 0 bases; bases outside gene matches: 4. DNA for the CDR3: TGCGCCAGCAGCTCTAGCGGAACTAGCACAGATACGCAGTATTTT. Its protein is CASSSSGTSTDTQYF. Filled out from reference TRBV5-1 and TRBJ2-3, the complete variable domain reads KAGVTQTPRYLIKTRGQQVTLSCSPISGHRSVSWYQQTPGQGLQFLFEYFSETQRNKGNFPGRFSGRQFSNSRSEMNVSTLELGDSALYLCASSSSGTSTDTQYFGPGTRLTVL.

This clonotype has just a few counts. The V and J genes are TRBV28 and TRBJ2-7, with 13 positions matching TRBD2. V shed 6 bases, J shed 2 bases, and the junction held 4 bases outside the gene matches. Germline CDR1 is MDHEN and CDR2 is SYDVKM. This CDR3 has 15 residues. In nucleotides, the CDR3 is TGTGCCAGCAGGGAGGGACTAGCGGGGACCTACGAGCAGTACTTC. Protein product: CASREGLAGTYEQYF.

This clonotype showed up just a few times. V is TRBV7-2 and J is TRBJ2-1; no clear D. The CDR3 length is 15 residues. In germline, CDR1 is SGHTA, CDR2 FQGNSA. Trimming cost V 1 base and J 5 bases, with 12 bases left between them. The CDR3, as DNA: TGTGCCAGCAGCTTAGAAGGGTTCCCGGACAATGAGCAGTTCTTC. It is translated as CASSLEGFPDNEQFF.

This clonotype was counted only a few times. V gene TRBV6-1 combines with J gene TRBJ1-1, with TRBD1 identical over 9 bases. The CDR3 runs to 14 residues. V was clipped by 6 bases and J by 3 bases; unmatched bases: 5. CDR1 MNHNS and CDR2 SASEGT come from the germline V gene. The CDR3 DNA sequence: TGTGCCAGCAGCGGGACAGGGATGTACACTGAAGCTTTCTTT. Translating gives CASSGTGMYTEAFF.

This clonotype has only one observation. The chain has TRBV12-3 or TRBV12-4 and TRBJ1-2; TRBD1 is a possible D gene (6 bases). V shed 5 bases and J shed 1 base, with 8 bases lying between them. The CDR3 consists of 13 residues. CDR3 amino acids: CASSRDNNYGYTF. DNA of the CDR3: TGTGCCAGCAGTAGGGACAATAACTATGGCTACACCTTC.

This clonotype was detected many times. The V gene is TRBV28, the J gene TRBJ1-1, with a tentative D call TRBD1 (6 bases). This CDR3 is 18 amino acids long. V lost 1 base and J 1 base, leaving 19 bases between the germline ends. In germline, CDR1 is MDHEN, CDR2 SYDVKM. The CDR3 region has the DNA TGTGCCAGCAGTTTATTCCGGACAGTTAAACGGGCGAACACTGAAGCTTTCTTT. This codes for CASSLFRTVKRANTEAFF.

By share, this clonotype ranks as medium-sized. The genes are TRBV2 and TRBJ2-2; 9 positions agree with TRBD2. Germline CDR1 reads SNHLY; CDR2 reads FYNNEI. V trimming: 9 bases; J trimming: 4 bases; junction bases outside the gene matches: 6. The CDR3 covers 14 residues. CDR3 DNA sequence: TGTGCCAGTGTAGCGGGAGAGGGCACCGGGGAGCTGTTTTTT. Its translation: CASVAGEGTGELFF. The full variable domain, in which reference TRBV2 and TRBJ2-2 provide the parts outside the CDR3, is EPEVTQTPSHQVTQMGQEVILRCVPISNHLYFYWYRQILGQKVEFLVSFYNNEISEKSEIFDDQFSVERPDGSNFTLKIRSTKLEDSAMYFCASVAGEGTGELFFGEGSRLTVL.

This clonotype is labeled as medium-sized. This chain links TRBV28 with TRBJ2-1; D gene unclear. Germline loops: CDR1 MDHEN, CDR2 SYDVKM. The V and J ends lost 5 bases and 4 bases respectively, with 3 bases between them. The CDR3 contains 11 residues. The CDR3 region has the DNA TGTGCCAGCAGTAAGTACAATGAGCAGTTCTTC. Its protein product is CASSKYNEQFF.